The 20 T cell receptor beta chains listed next were all sequenced from one sample in a study of early T cells in non-severe SARS-CoV-2 infection. Each CDR3 protein is one row after TCRdb ran MiXCR on the 5' RACE reads. This table has tens of thousands of distinct CDR3 sequences, around 10% appearing once. Sequencing used whole blood, obtained at baseline. The receptors were gathered from an adult who was a healthcare worker with PCR-confirmed SARS-CoV-2 infection or an uninfected control (not recorded which).

This clonotype was seen a handful of times. The chain is built from TRBV5-1 and TRBJ1-1; D remains unclear. The CDR3 sequence is 14 residues long. The V gene's germline CDR1 is SGHRS and CDR2 YFSETQ. Trimming shortened V by 0 bases and J by 0 bases, and 6 bases separated the two germline ends. CDR3 residues: CASSLEQLNTEAFF. For the CDR3, the DNA is TGCGCCAGCAGCTTGGAACAGCTGAACACTGAAGCTTTCTTT.

In its sample, this clonotype was seen a few times. The V gene is TRBV5-6, the J gene TRBJ1-1; TRBD1 aligns across 8 bases. V shed 1 base, J shed 4 bases, and the junction held 15 bases outside the gene matches. The CDR3 covers 18 residues. Germline V gene data show CDR1 as SGHDT and CDR2 as YYEEEE. CDR3 in amino acids: CASSLYRGGANAGTEAFF. Written as DNA, the CDR3 is TGTGCCAGCAGCTTGTACAGGGGGGGAGCCAATGCAGGCACTGAAGCTTTCTTT.

This chain uses TRBV19 with TRBJ1-1, with 9 nucleotides matching TRBD1. V lost 6 bases, J lost 0 bases, and 5 bases stayed unmatched. Germline loops: CDR1 LNHDA, CDR2 SQIVND (reference sequence). The CDR3 extends over 15 amino acids. CDR3 in amino acids: CASRSGQGLNTEAFF. The CDR3 coding sequence is TGTGCCAGTAGATCGGGACAGGGATTGAACACTGAAGCTTTCTTT.

V gene TRBV20-1 combines with J gene TRBJ2-5; D possibly corresponds to TRBD2 (6 bases). Trimming cost V 3 bases and J 3 bases, with 14 bases left between them. The CDR3 consists of 14 residues. Germline CDR1 DFQATT, CDR2 SNEGSKA (reference sequence). CDR3 loop: CSASRDFSKETQYF. The CDR3 nucleotides read TGCAGTGCTAGCCGGGACTTTAGCAAAGAGACCCAGTACTTC.

In its sample, this clonotype was seen a few times. V usage is TRBV11-1 and J usage is TRBJ1-2; TRBD1 matches at 10 bases. With V trimmed by 5 bases and J by 4 bases, 7 bases remained unmatched. Germline V gives CDR1 SGHAT, CDR2 FQDESV (reference sequence). The CDR3 runs 15 residues. The CDR3 DNA is TGTGCCAGCAGCGAAAAGGGACAGGGGAGCTATGGCTACACCTTC. Its translation is CASSEKGQGSYGYTF.

The rearrangement uses TRBV7-9 and TRBJ2-5, with 9 bases fitting TRBD2. The CDR3 consists of 16 residues. Germline V gene data show CDR1 as SEHNR and CDR2 as FQNEAQ (reference sequence). Trimming removed 4 bases from V and 0 bases from J; junction bases left unmatched: 6. The CDR3 bases are TGTGCCAGCAGCTCCTCTAGCGGGACGTACCAAGAGACCCAGTACTTC. It translates to CASSSSSGTYQETQYF.

This clonotype has a count of ten or more. V usage is TRBV12-3 or TRBV12-4 and J usage is TRBJ1-2; weak D call: TRBD1 (6 bases). The CDR3 totals 13 residues. Trimming removed 6 bases from V and 7 bases from J, with 15 bases in between. The CDR3 DNA sequence: TGTGCCAGCAGCGAACGCAGGGGCAGTGGCTACACCTTC. This translates into CASSERRGSGYTF.

This clonotype was seen repeatedly, ten times or more. V usage is TRBV5-8 and J usage is TRBJ1-1; TRBD1 might be the D (5 bases). V lost 3 bases, J lost 10 bases, and 13 bases lay in between. The CDR3 length is 12 residues. CDR1 is SGHTS, CDR2 YDEGEE, per germline. The CDR3 DNA is TGTGCCAGCAGCTGGGACCAACGGGTAGCTTTCTTT. It encodes CASSWDQRVAFF.

This clonotype has more than one count but fewer than ten. This chain connects TRBV4-3 to TRBJ2-1; the D gene could be TRBD1 or TRBD2 (6 bases each). The CDR3 covers 14 residues. Per germline, CDR1 LGHNA and CDR2 YSLEER. V was pared by 0 bases and J by 6 bases, with 9 bases between. The CDR3 DNA is TGCGCCAGCAGCCAAGAAGGGGGGACCAATGAGCAGTTCTTC. Amino acid sequence: CASSQEGGTNEQFF.

The chain has TRBV11-2 and TRBJ2-1; TRBD2 aligns across 15 bases. V shed 6 bases and J 7 bases; nucleotides not matched to a gene: 10. The CDR3 is 17 amino acids. Germline V lookup: CDR1 SGHAT, CDR2 FQNNGV. For the CDR3, the DNA is TGTGCCAGCAGTCCACATCCCGGGACTAGCGGGGGGAATGAGCAGTTCTTC. It is translated as CASSPHPGTSGGNEQFF.

The J gene is TRBJ2-1, the V gene TRBV2; the D is unclear. In germline, CDR1 is SNHLY, CDR2 FYNNEI. The CDR3 has 13 amino acids. V lost 7 bases to trimming and J lost 8 bases, with 15 bases between them. As DNA, the CDR3 is TGTGCCAGCAAGGCGCTGCGGAGCGATGAGCAGTTCTTC. Translation gives CASKALRSDEQFF.

This clonotype was observed a handful of times. This chain joins TRBV5-4 and TRBJ2-1; D not resolved. CDR1 SGHNT and CDR2 YYREEE come from the germline V gene (reference sequence). The CDR3 runs 13 residues. Trimming shortened V by 0 bases and J by 9 bases, and 10 bases separated the two germline ends. The CDR3, as DNA: TGTGCCAGCAGCTTGGAGGAGTTCCGTGAGCAGTTCTTC. Protein product: CASSLEEFREQFF.

This clonotype was seen ten or more times. V is TRBV7-8 and J is TRBJ2-1, with TRBD2 identical over 7 bases. Losses at the gene ends were 3 bases for V and 6 bases for J; bases not matched to a gene: 2. The CDR3 is 13 residues long. Germline V CDR1 and CDR2: SGHVS, FQNEAQ. The CDR3 loop is CASSFAGVNEQFF. The CDR3 DNA is TGTGCCAGCAGCTTCGCGGGAGTCAATGAGCAGTTCTTC.

This clonotype was counted only a few times. J is TRBJ2-5 and V is TRBV25-1; the D is unclear. The CDR3 is 16 residues long. Trimming shortened V by 2 bases and J by 4 bases, and 17 bases separated the two germline ends. Germline assignment: CDR1 MGHDK and CDR2 SYGVNS. The CDR3 here is CASSEPGPLAIETQYF. The CDR3 DNA reads as TGTGCCAGCAGTGAACCGGGTCCCCTCGCGATAGAGACCCAGTACTTC.

This clonotype was observed many times. The V and J genes are TRBV19 and TRBJ1-5; no clear D gene. V was cut by 3 bases and J by 2 bases, with 14 bases left in between. Germline V gene lookup returns CDR1 LNHDA and CDR2 SQIVND (reference sequence). The CDR3 consists of 16 residues. This chain's CDR3 is CASSISPGTGNQPQHF. Written as DNA, the CDR3 is TGTGCCAGTAGTATTTCCCCAGGCACGGGCAATCAGCCCCAGCATTTT.

This chain links TRBV5-1 with TRBJ2-3; 8 bases agree with TRBD1. With V trimmed by 0 bases and J by 3 bases, 6 bases remained unmatched. CDR1 and CDR2 (germline): SGHRS, YFSETQ. The CDR3 is 16 amino acids. The CDR3 DNA reads as TGCGCCAGCAGCTTGGCCCCGGGACAGGAGACAGATACGCAGTATTTT. Translation: CASSLAPGQETDTQYF.

The rearrangement joins TRBV5-5 to TRBJ2-1; no firm D call. The CDR3 totals 12 residues. Germline loops: CDR1 SGHKS, CDR2 YYEKEE (reference sequence). Between the trimmed V and J ends, which lost 3 bases and 4 bases, there was a span of 5 bases. CDR3 protein: CASSSLYNEQFF. CDR3 coding DNA: TGTGCCAGCAGCTCCCTATACAATGAGCAGTTCTTC.

This clonotype was found a few times. The V gene is TRBV7-3, the J gene TRBJ2-3; 8 bases are a match to TRBD2. CDR3 length: 15 residues. V lost 6 bases and J lost 1; bases outside the gene matches: 6. CDR1 is SGHTA and CDR2 is FQGTGA in the germline V gene. CDR3 residues: CASSFPTSGTDTQYF. CDR3 DNA sequence: TGTGCCAGCAGTTTCCCGACTAGCGGCACAGATACGCAGTATTTT. Using reference TRBV7-3 and TRBJ2-3 for the parts outside the CDR3, the full variable domain is GAGVSQTPSNKVTEKGKYVELRCDPISGHTALYWYRQSLGQGPEFLIYFQGTGAADDSGLPNDRFFAVRPEGSVSTLKIQRTERGDSAVYLCASSFPTSGTDTQYFGPGTRLTVL.

The gene calls are TRBV10-3 and TRBJ1-3; D ambiguous. Germline assignment: CDR1 ENHRY and CDR2 SYGVKD. Between the trimmed V and J ends, which lost 7 bases and 4 bases, there was a span of 8 bases. The CDR3 loop spans 12 amino acids. The CDR3 region has the DNA TGTGCCATCATGGAGGGAGGAAACACCATATATTTT. Encoded protein: CAIMEGGNTIYF.

Of note for this clonotype: A much more abundant neighbour one base away suggests this may be a read error. V and J are TRBV12-3 or TRBV12-4 and TRBJ1-2, with D hard to call. The CDR3 sequence is 13 residues long. The V end was cut by 8 bases, the J end by 2 bases, with 12 bases between. CDR3 sequence: CASQETTNYGYTF. The DNA for the CDR3 is TGTGCCAGCCAAGAAACGACCAACTATGGCTACACCTTC.